The 19 T cell receptor beta chains below were found in one sample sequenced in a study of human T cells and chemical hapten exposure. TCRdb re-derived calls from the RACE reads in MiXCR, one entry per CDR3 protein. Here the sample spans around 110,000 distinct CDR3 sequences, 9.5% to 13% being singletons. Sample time point: patch test 1, 2 weeks after DPC sensitization. Treatment given: therapeutic diphenylcyclopropenone sensitization with weekly scalp DPC. Sequencing was performed on whole blood, taken in connection with sensitization to the hapten diphenylcyclopropenone (DPC). The origin of the receptors is a woman between 45 and 65 years old with alopecia areata. Some clones in this sample may be carry-over from other donors' samples.

This clonotype showed up just a few times. The chain recombines TRBV6-2 or TRBV6-3 with TRBJ1-5; D gene uncertain. The CDR3 runs 14 residues. Germline-derived CDR1 and CDR2 are MNHEY and SVGEGT. Trimming pared 2 bases from V and 0 bases from J, leaving 5 bases between. DNA of the CDR3: TGTGCCAGCAGTTACGTGGATAGCAATCAGCCCCAGCATTTT. Residues: CASSYVDSNQPQHF.

This clonotype was seen ten or more times. The chain links TRBV5-1 to TRBJ2-2; D remains ambiguous. Germline V gene lookup returns CDR1 SGHRS and CDR2 YFSETQ. V was pared by 5 bases and J by 2 bases, with 10 bases between. This CDR3 spans 14 amino acids. The CDR3 spells CASRANVNTGELFF. The CDR3 DNA is TGCGCCAGCAGGGCCAACGTCAACACCGGGGAGCTGTTTTTT.

This clonotype has a count of ten or more. The rearrangement joins TRBV29-1 to TRBJ2-5, with D perhaps TRBD2 (5 bases). V shed 1 base and J shed 7 bases, with 10 bases lying between them. This CDR3 contains 12 residues. Germline CDR1 and CDR2: SQVTM and ANQGSEA. The CDR3 nucleotides are TGCAGCGTTGAAGTAACTAGTGGGACCCAGTACTTC. Translating it yields CSVEVTSGTQYF. The whole variable domain, filled in from reference TRBV29-1 and TRBJ2-5, reads SAVISQKPSRDICQRGTSLTIQCQVDSQVTMMFWYRQQPGQSLTLIATANQGSEATYESGFVIDKFPISRPNLTFSTLTVSNMSPEDSSIYLCSVEVTSGTQYFGPGTRLLVL.

This clonotype was counted at least ten times. This chain joins TRBV6-5 and TRBJ1-1; D gene uncertain. The CDR3 consists of 15 residues. Germline V gives CDR1 MNHEY, CDR2 SVGAGI. V shed 10 bases and J shed 1 base, with 19 bases lying between them. The CDR3 reads CAIKTSGLQNTEAFF. The CDR3 DNA sequence: TGTGCCATCAAGACATCTGGACTGCAGAACACTGAAGCTTTCTTT.

The chain recombines TRBV19 with TRBJ1-3; 7 nucleotides align to TRBD1. This CDR3 is 14 amino acids long. CDR1 and CDR2 (germline): LNHDA, SQIVND (reference sequence). DNA of the CDR3: TGTGTCCCGGGACAGCAGCTCTCTGGAAACACCATATATTTT. Translation: CVPGQQLSGNTIYF.

In this sample, this clonotype turned up a few times. The genes are TRBV29-1 and TRBJ1-2; D gene uncertain. Germline lookup yields CDR1 SQVTM and CDR2 ANQGSEA. V was cut by 0 bases and J by 6 bases, with 14 bases left in between. The CDR3 has 14 residues. This CDR3 reads CSVEDPGSRDGYTF. The CDR3, as DNA: TGCAGCGTTGAAGATCCCGGTTCTAGGGATGGCTACACCTTC.

The chain links TRBV7-9 to TRBJ2-7; 13 nucleotides align to TRBD2. Trimming cost V 4 bases and J 12 bases; bases outside gene matches: 6. Germline-derived CDR1 and CDR2 are SEHNR and FQNEAQ (reference sequence). This CDR3 has 13 residues. DNA for the CDR3: TGTGCCAGCAGCTCAAGGACTAGCGGGAGCCTGTACTTC. It codes for CASSSRTSGSLYF.

This clonotype was seen repeatedly, ten times or more. The genes are TRBV25-1 and TRBJ1-6; no definite D call. This CDR3 has 15 amino acids. Germline V gene lookup returns CDR1 MGHDK and CDR2 SYGVNS. V shed 6 bases and J shed 5 bases, with 14 bases lying between them. The CDR3 loop is CASSAVGRHNSPLHF. The CDR3 DNA follows: TGTGCCAGCAGCGCAGTGGGGAGACATAATTCACCCCTCCACTTT. Using reference TRBV25-1 and TRBJ1-6 for the parts outside the CDR3, the full variable domain is EADIYQTPRYLVIGTGKKITLECSQTMGHDKMYWYQQDPGMELHLIHYSYGVNSTEKGDLSSESTVSRIRTEHFPLTLESARPSHTSQYLCASSAVGRHNSPLHFGNGTRLTVT.

This clonotype was seen repeatedly, ten times or more. This chain joins TRBV29-1 and TRBJ1-1; D remains ambiguous. This CDR3 has 12 amino acids. CDR1 is SQVTM, CDR2 ANQGSEA, per germline. The ends were cut back, 5 bases at V and 4 bases at J, with 11 bases in the middle. The CDR3 protein is CSVPAASTEAFF. The CDR3, as DNA: TGCAGCGTTCCGGCGGCCAGCACTGAAGCTTTCTTT.

This clonotype was recorded at least ten times. The chain links TRBV25-1 to TRBJ1-6, with TRBD1 identical over 7 bases. The CDR3 is 17 residues long. Germline V gene sequence: CDR1 MGHDK, CDR2 SYGVNS. J gave up 5 bases and V 1 base, and 8 bases lay outside the gene matches. The CDR3 spells CASSELSLGQNNSPLHF. The CDR3 DNA is TGTGCCAGCAGTGAATTAAGCTTGGGACAGAATAATTCACCCCTCCACTTT.

The J gene is TRBJ1-5, the V gene TRBV6-4, with D possibly matching TRBD1 (6 bases). The CDR3 extends over 12 amino acids. CDR1 and CDR2 (germline): MRHNA, SNTAGT. Trimming stripped 6 bases from V and 5 bases from J, with 8 bases between. The CDR3 bases are TGTGCCAGCAGCGCAGGGGATCAGCCCCAGCATTTT. Residues: CASSAGDQPQHF.

The sample holds many counts of this clonotype. The rearrangement joins TRBV28 to TRBJ2-4; the match to TRBD1 covers 7 bases. The germline V gene encodes CDR1 MDHEN and CDR2 SYDVKM. This CDR3 spans 11 amino acids. The V and J ends lost 5 bases and 13 bases, in that order; junction bases with no gene match: 5. The CDR3 DNA follows: TGTGCCAGCAGTCTCGGGACAGAACAGTACTTC. Protein sequence: CASSLGTEQYF.

This chain uses TRBV11-2 with TRBJ1-1, with D maybe TRBD1 (5 bases). CDR1 SGHAT and CDR2 FQNNGV come from the germline V gene. The CDR3 spans 17 residues. V was shortened by 2 bases and J by 1 base, with 17 bases between the two germline ends. In nucleotides, the CDR3 is TGTGCCAGCAGCTTAATACGCTTGGCAGGACAGAACACTGAAGCTTTCTTT. Residues: CASSLIRLAGQNTEAFF.

This clonotype was found a few times. The rearrangement links TRBV10-2 to TRBJ1-5; D is perhaps TRBD1 (6 bases). Germline CDR1 is WSHSY and CDR2 is SAAADI. Trimming removed 0 bases at V and 5 bases at J, with 11 bases between. The CDR3 runs 15 residues. CDR3 in DNA: TGCGCCAGCAGTGAGTCGCCCGGGGGCCATCAGCCCCAGCATTTT. Amino acids: CASSESPGGHQPQHF.

This clonotype has at least ten counts. This sequence joins TRBV18 and TRBJ1-2, with D possibly TRBD1 on 5 matching bases. The germline CDR1 and CDR2 sequences are KGHSH and LQKENI. This CDR3 is built from 14 residues. The V gene lost 6 bases and the J gene lost 2 bases, with 13 bases spanning the gap. Written as DNA, the CDR3 is TGTGCCAGCTCTCATCCAAGGGGAAACTATGGCTACACCTTC. Translation: CASSHPRGNYGYTF. Together with reference TRBV18 and TRBJ1-2, the CDR3 gives the full variable domain: NAGVMQNPRHLVRRRGQEARLRCSPMKGHSHVYWYRQLPEEGLKFMVYLQKENIIDESGMPKERFSAEFPKEGPSILRIQQVVRGDSAAYFCASSHPRGNYGYTFGSGTRLTVV.

This clonotype was counted at least ten times. The V call is TRBV9, the J call TRBJ1-1; TRBD1 might be the D (5 bases). The CDR3 runs 15 residues. Germline CDR1 and CDR2: SGDLS and YYNGEE. V gave up 0 bases and J gave up 3 bases, with 12 bases separating them. The CDR3 nucleotides read TGTGCCAGCAGCGTAGAGGGGAACTCGGACACTGAAGCTTTCTTT. Its translation: CASSVEGNSDTEAFF.

This clonotype was picked up many times. The rearrangement links TRBV28 to TRBJ1-5; TRBD1 agrees at 9 bases. The germline gives CDR1 MDHEN, CDR2 SYDVKM. Trimming removed 4 bases from V and 5 bases from J; junction bases left unmatched: 0. CDR3 length equals 13 residues. The CDR3 nucleotides read TGTGCCAGCAGTTGGACAGGGGATCAGCCCCAGCATTTT. It specifies CASSWTGDQPQHF.

This chain links TRBV9 with TRBJ2-3, with TRBD2 matching 10 bases. Trimming at V came to 4 bases and at J to 3 bases, leaving 2 bases not matched to a gene. Germline V gene data show CDR1 as SGDLS and CDR2 as YYNGEE. This CDR3 has 14 amino acids. The CDR3 DNA is TGTGCCAGCAGCCGAGCGGGAGGGACAGATACGCAGTATTTT. It is translated as CASSRAGGTDTQYF.

In this sample, this clonotype turned up many times. V usage is TRBV24-1 and J usage is TRBJ1-3; unclear D gene. The CDR3 covers 14 residues. Germline V lookup: CDR1 KGHDR, CDR2 SFDVKD. Trimming pared 3 bases from V and 2 bases from J, leaving 7 bases between. The CDR3 region is CATSDDVPGNTIYF. The CDR3 region has the DNA TGTGCCACCAGTGATGACGTGCCTGGAAACACCATATATTTT.